A single sample is the source of the 19 T cell receptor beta chains below, sequenced in a study of T cells in tuberculosis. TCRdb keeps only in-frame clones here, not all; method: immunoSEQ multiplex PCR. Of 25,000 to 35,000 clones listed, approximately 93% are singletons. Sequencing input: PBMCs. Receptors were obtained from a donor between 10 and 35 years old with latent tuberculosis or without tuberculosis infection.

The V and J genes are TRBV6-6 and TRBJ1-6; tentative D call: TRBD1 (6 bases). The CDR3 has 16 amino acids. The V and J ends lost 2 bases and 8 bases respectively, with 16 bases between them. CDR1 MNHNY and CDR2 SVGAGI come from the germline V gene (reference sequence). The DNA for the CDR3 is TGTGCCAGCAGTTACGACCGGACAGAGCCCTATTCACCCCTCCACTTT. It codes for CASSYDRTEPYSPLHF.

The chain joins TRBV9 to TRBJ2-3; possibly TRBD2 for D (6 bases). The V gene's germline CDR1 is SGDLS and CDR2 YYNGEE. V lost 4 bases and J lost 6, with 21 bases in between. The CDR3 length is 16 residues. CDR3 nucleotides: TGTGCCAGCAGCCCACGGGGAGGTCAGGGTTTGGATACGCAGTATTTT. Translation: CASSPRGGQGLDTQYF.

The chain couples TRBV7-3 to TRBJ2-7; 7 bases fit TRBD1. This CDR3 has 13 amino acids. V lost 5 bases to trimming and J lost 5 bases; unmatched junction nucleotides: 6. The germline V gene has CDR1 SGHTA and CDR2 FQGTGA. Written as DNA, the CDR3 is TGTGCCAGCAGCCCGGGACAGACGAACGAGCAGTACTTC. Translation gives CASSPGQTNEQYF.

This clone turned up a few times. This chain joins TRBV5-4 and TRBJ1-2; D is unclear. Germline-derived CDR1 and CDR2 are SGHNT and YYREEE (reference sequence). Trimming cost V 2 bases and J 7 bases, with 21 bases left between them. The CDR3 extends over 16 amino acids. CDR3 sequence reads: CASSLNNGLPGPGYTF. DNA of the CDR3: TGTGCCAGCAGCTTAAATAACGGACTACCCGGGCCTGGCTACACCTTC.

This chain connects TRBV6-1 to TRBJ1-4, with D unresolved. Per germline, CDR1 MNHNS and CDR2 SASEGT. This CDR3 region has 13 residues. V was trimmed by 0 bases and J by 6 bases, leaving 5 bases between them. The CDR3 DNA reads TGTGCCAGCAGTGAAGCGGGCGATGAAAAACTGTTTTTT. Encoded protein: CASSEAGDEKLFF.

This chain links TRBV28 with TRBJ1-2, with D tentatively TRBD1 (6 bases). V was trimmed by 5 bases and J by 1 base, leaving 14 bases between them. From germline, CDR1 is MDHEN and CDR2 SYDVKM. CDR3 length: 15 amino acids. The CDR3 here is CASSQTGWGNYGYTF. CDR3 nucleotides: TGTGCCAGCAGTCAGACAGGTTGGGGTAACTATGGCTACACCTTC.

This clone was observed a handful of times. The chain is built from TRBV2 and TRBJ2-4; D may be TRBD1 (6 bases). Trimming left V 1 base short and J 4 bases short, with 11 bases between. The germline gives CDR1 SNHLY, CDR2 FYNNEI. This CDR3 comprises 15 residues. CDR3 DNA sequence: TGTGCCAGCAGTGAAGTCAGGGGCATAAAAAACATTCAGTACTTC. Translated, it gives CASSEVRGIKNIQYF.

The genes are TRBV6-6 and TRBJ2-5, with 7 bases identical to TRBD2. Germline V lookup: CDR1 MNHNY, CDR2 SVGAGI (reference sequence). V gave up 0 bases and J gave up 5 bases; unmatched junction bases: 3. The CDR3 is 14 residues long. This CDR3 is CASSYSGGEETQYF. The CDR3 nucleotides read TGTGCCAGCAGTTACTCGGGGGGGGAGGAGACCCAGTACTTC.

This clone came up once. The J gene is TRBJ2-5, the V gene TRBV7-7, with D tentatively TRBD1 (5 bases). V gave up 2 bases and J gave up 4 bases, with 11 bases separating them. Germline CDR1 SSHAT, CDR2 FNYEAQ (reference sequence). CDR3 size: 14 residues. CDR3 loop: CASSLTQGGETQYF. The CDR3 coding sequence is TGTGCCAGCAGCTTAACCCAGGGCGGAGAGACCCAGTACTTC.

CDR3 in DNA: TGCGCCAGCAGCTTAAGAGCCGGGACAGGGGATAGCTACACCTTC. It encodes CASSLRAGTGDSYTF. The V call is TRBV5-1, the J call TRBJ1-2; 10 bases fit TRBD1. With V trimmed by 2 bases and J by 9 bases, 10 bases remained unmatched. Germline V CDR1 and CDR2: SGHRS, YFSETQ. The CDR3 length is 15 residues. Full variable domain (remainder filled in from reference TRBV5-1 and TRBJ1-2): KAGVTQTPRYLIKTRGQQVTLSCSPISGHRSVSWYQQTPGQGLQFLFEYFSETQRNKGNFPGRFSGRQFSNSRSEMNVSTLELGDSALYLCASSLRAGTGDSYTFGSGTRLTVV.

This chain links TRBV2 with TRBJ1-5; no firm D call. Germline V lookup: CDR1 SNHLY, CDR2 FYNNEI. The V and J ends lost 2 bases and 3 bases respectively, with 11 bases between them. The length of the CDR3 is 15 residues. Here the CDR3 reads CASSERGQPNQPQHF. CDR3 nucleotides: TGTGCCAGCAGTGAACGGGGTCAGCCCAATCAGCCCCAGCATTTT.

The gene calls are TRBV2 and TRBJ1-5; D might be TRBD1 (5 bases). Trimming cost V 1 base and J 6 bases, with 13 bases left between them. This CDR3 comprises 15 residues. Germline V CDR1 and CDR2: SNHLY, FYNNEI. Here the CDR3 DNA reads TGTGCCAGCAGTGAAGAGAGGGGAGGCGGTCAGCCCCAGCATTTT. Residues: CASSEERGGGQPQHF.

The CDR3 sequence is CASSRGRDTTDTQYF. In DNA, the CDR3 is TGTGCCAGCAGCCGCGGACGGGACACCACAGATACGCAGTATTTT. The rearrangement links TRBV6-1 to TRBJ2-3, with a weak D call TRBD1 (6 bases). This CDR3 contains 15 residues. Germline V gene lookup returns CDR1 MNHNS and CDR2 SASEGT. The ends were cut back, 6 bases at V and 2 bases at J, with 15 bases in the middle.

The genes are TRBV7-2 and TRBJ2-7; possibly TRBD2 for D (6 bases). Germline CDR1 reads SGHTA; CDR2 reads FQGNSA. Trimming shortened V by 2 bases and J by 2 bases, and 16 bases separated the two germline ends. CDR3 length: 16 amino acids. In nucleotides, the CDR3 is TGTGCCAGCAGCTTAACCTCCCCGGGAGCCACCTACGAGCAGTACTTC. Protein sequence: CASSLTSPGATYEQYF.

This chain joins TRBV30 and TRBJ2-2; D call uncertain. This CDR3 is 14 amino acids long. The V gene lost 3 bases and the J gene lost 8 bases, with 16 bases spanning the gap. CDR1 GTSNPN and CDR2 SVGIG come from the germline V gene (reference sequence). CDR3 region: CAWREGLVAGELFF. The CDR3 DNA is TGTGCCTGGAGAGAAGGCTTGGTAGCAGGGGAGCTGTTTTTT.

V usage is TRBV19 and J usage is TRBJ2-7; 13 bases are a match to TRBD2. J lost 4 bases, V lost 9 bases, and 15 bases had no gene match. Per the germline V gene, CDR1 is LNHDA and CDR2 is SQIVND (reference sequence). This CDR3 is built from 17 residues. CDR3: CASAGLAGLGGRYEQYF. In nucleotides, the CDR3 is TGTGCCAGCGCGGGACTAGCGGGACTAGGGGGTCGGTACGAGCAGTACTTC.

This clone was observed once. The gene calls are TRBV6-4 and TRBJ2-1; D gene uncertain. Trimming shortened V by 7 bases and J by 3 bases, and 19 bases separated the two germline ends. This CDR3 has 16 amino acids. Per the germline V gene, CDR1 is MRHNA and CDR2 is SNTAGT. CDR3 protein: CASITPRPAIYNEQFF. As DNA, the CDR3 is TGTGCCAGCATCACTCCCAGGCCCGCCATCTACAATGAGCAGTTCTTC.

The V and J genes are TRBV6-5 and TRBJ2-5; a weak D match, TRBD1 (6 bases). The CDR3 is 14 amino acids. Trimming removed 0 bases at V and 3 bases at J, with 8 bases between. Germline assignment: CDR1 MNHEY and CDR2 SVGAGI. This chain's CDR3 is CASSYSYREETQYF. DNA of the CDR3: TGTGCCAGCAGTTACTCATACAGGGAAGAGACCCAGTACTTC.

This chain joins TRBV28 and TRBJ1-1; D is unclear. Germline CDR1 is MDHEN and CDR2 is SYDVKM. V was pared by 1 base and J by 7 bases, with 4 bases between. CDR3 length equals 11 residues. The CDR3: CASSLSGEAFF. The CDR3 region has the DNA TGTGCCAGCAGTTTATCGGGTGAAGCTTTCTTT.